This TCR beta chain was identified in a study of shared clonotypes between healthy human individuals. Study-wide results and caveats: All-four-donor shared clonotypes had higher generation probabilities than non-shared clonotypes did.

Turning to this clone: The antigen remains unidentified.

The V and J ends lost 0 bases and 11 bases respectively, with 16 bases between them. This CDR3 contains 14 residues. Germline loops: CDR1 MNHEY, CDR2 SVGAGI. In the original workflow: Junction-only immunoSEQ data arrived without quality scores, meaning filtering differed. TCRdb's copy holds only in-frame clones and misses some; the assay was immunoSEQ multiplex PCR. V, J and clone size reflect that table, while D and trimming were determined from the DNA. The data contain around 600,000 clones, approximately 95% of them singletons. Naive CD8 cells lacked CD45RO and underwent positive selection for CCR7, leaving out terminally differentiated effector memory CD45RA+ cells.

The chain carries TRBV6-5 and TRBJ2-5; D might be TRBD1 (6 bases). The sample taken for sequencing was naive CD8+ T cells sorted from blood. This receptor was identified in a woman in her thirties in good health. CDR3 amino acids: CASSYSYWGPEQYF. In DNA form, the CDR3 reads TGTGCCAGCAGTTACTCGTACTGGGGGCCAGAGCAGTACTTC.